These 8 T cell receptor beta chains were sequenced from one sample in a study of blood T cell repertoires in COVID-19. The table came from immunoSEQ multiplex PCR; TCRdb's copy has only in-frame clones and leaves some out. This sample yields about 59,000 clones, of which 70% to 75% are seen a single time; around 14% belongs to the top ten. Sequencing was carried out using peripheral blood. The source of these receptors is a woman between 65 and 79 years old with acute or convalescent COVID-19.

This chain uses TRBV27 with TRBJ1-2; TRBD1 might be the D (6 bases). Germline-derived CDR1 and CDR2 are MNHEY and SMNVEV (reference sequence). V lost 3 bases and J lost 4, with 21 bases in between. The CDR3 loop spans 17 amino acids. The CDR3 DNA is TGTGCCAGCAGTTTTCTGAACCCGACAGGTGGGACCTATGGCTACACCTTC. Amino acid sequence: CASSFLNPTGGTYGYTF.

The rearrangement links TRBV24-1 to TRBJ2-5, with D hard to call. The germline CDR1 and CDR2 sequences are KGHDR and SFDVKD. Trimming removed 6 bases from V and 2 bases from J, with 15 bases in between. CDR3 length: 15 residues. The CDR3 spells CATSPRSPLQETQYF. CDR3 DNA sequence: TGTGCCACCAGTCCAAGATCCCCCCTACAAGAGACCCAGTACTTC.

J is TRBJ1-1 and V is TRBV19; tentatively, D is TRBD1 (5 bases). Trimming removed 3 bases from V and 11 bases from J, with 16 bases in between. The CDR3 totals 13 residues. Germline V gene sequence: CDR1 LNHDA, CDR2 SQIVND (reference sequence). Here the CDR3 reads CASSMKGTSVAFF. As DNA, the CDR3 is TGTGCCAGTAGTATGAAGGGGACTTCTGTGGCTTTCTTT.

This chain connects TRBV6-1 to TRBJ1-4, with a weak D call TRBD1 (5 bases). The CDR3 has 13 amino acids. V was pared by 2 bases and J by 7 bases, with 8 bases between. The germline V gene has CDR1 MNHNS and CDR2 SASEGT. In DNA form, the CDR3 reads TGTGCCAGCAGTGAACAGGGAGGTGAAAAACTGTTTTTT. It codes for CASSEQGGEKLFF.

The chain links TRBV7-3 to TRBJ2-1; 7 bases agree with TRBD1. With 5 bases clipped from V and 4 bases from J, the junction kept 20 bases outside the gene matches. CDR3 length: 19 amino acids. The germline CDR1 and CDR2 sequences are SGHTA and FQGTGA. CDR3 loop: CASSPGGTARQSVYNEQFF. CDR3 sequence (DNA): TGTGCCAGCAGCCCCGGTGGGACAGCGAGACAGTCGGTTTACAATGAGCAGTTCTTC.

This clone was detected a few times. This chain links TRBV3-1 (or the pseudogene TRBV3-2) with TRBJ1-4, with D hard to call. Germline CDR1 and CDR2: LGHDT and YNNKEL (reference sequence). The V end was cut by 1 base, the J end by 0 bases, with 9 bases between. CDR3 length: 16 residues. Here the CDR3 DNA reads TGTGCCAGCAGCCAAGGAATCCCAGCAACTAATGAAAAACTGTTTTTT. Translation gives CASSQGIPATNEKLFF.

This rearrangement joins TRBV5-5 to TRBJ1-2, with D possibly TRBD1 on 5 matching bases. This CDR3 has 16 residues. CDR1 is SGHKS and CDR2 is YYEKEE in the germline V gene (reference sequence). Trimming pared 0 bases from V and 4 bases from J, leaving 16 bases between. The CDR3, as DNA: TGTGCCAGCAGCTTGGGCCACCTGGGGGGGATCTATGGCTACACCTTC. Its protein is CASSLGHLGGIYGYTF. The full variable domain, completed using reference TRBV5-5 and TRBJ1-2, is DAGVTQSPTHLIKTRGQQVTLRCSPISGHKSVSWYQQVLGQGPQFIFQYYEKEERGRGNFPDRFSARQFPNYSSELNVNALLLGDSALYLCASSLGHLGGIYGYTFGSGTRLTVV.

About this clone itself: Just one base apart from a much larger clone, this may be a read error. V gene TRBV5-1 combines with J gene TRBJ2-2; 11 positions match TRBD2. There are 15 residues in the CDR3. Germline CDR1 reads SGHRS; CDR2 reads YFSETQ. Written as DNA, the CDR3 is TGCGCCCGCAGGCTAGCGGGGGGGAACACCGGGGAGCTGTTTTTT. Translation: CARRLAGGNTGELFF.